What follows are 24 T cell receptor beta chains derived from one specimen sequenced in a study of siplizumab effects on memory and regulatory T cells. Data came from immunoSEQ multiplex PCR; TCRdb stores just in-frame clones and leaves some out. Of around 110,000 clones listed, approximately 94% are singletons. Sequenced material: non-Treg CD4+ T cells sorted from blood. The receptors originated from a human donor in good health.

CDR3 bases: TGTGCCAGCGGGGCTAGTGGAGAGACCCAGTACTTC. Amino acids: CASGASGETQYF. The chain couples TRBV2 to TRBJ2-5; perhaps TRBD1 as D (5 bases). The CDR3 spans 12 residues. Germline CDR1 and CDR2: SNHLY and FYNNEI. V shed 8 bases and J shed 4 bases, with 11 bases lying between them.

CDR3 in DNA: TGCGCCAGCAGCCACAGGGGGGGGGAACGCACTGAAGCTTTCTTT. This translates into CASSHRGGERTEAFF. The V and J genes are TRBV4-1 and TRBJ1-1; 7 bases fit TRBD1. V gave up 3 bases and J gave up 4 bases; unmatched junction bases: 8. This CDR3 contains 15 residues. CDR1 is MGHRA, CDR2 YSYEKL, per germline.

V is TRBV6-1 and J is TRBJ1-6, with D tentatively TRBD1 (5 bases). Germline V gene sequence: CDR1 MNHNS, CDR2 SASEGT. Trimming stripped 7 bases from V and 8 bases from J, with 15 bases between. CDR3 length: 14 amino acids. The CDR3 DNA reads as TGTGCCAGCACCGTCAGGGCTGTATATTCACCCCTCCACTTT. As protein: CASTVRAVYSPLHF.

This clone was observed a single time. The chain is built from TRBV2 and TRBJ2-7, with 8 nucleotides matching TRBD2. The J call may be incorrect, as the DNA end agrees better with TRBJ2-5. This CDR3 contains 15 residues. Germline assignment: CDR1 SNHLY and CDR2 FYNNEI. The CDR3 here is CASSEAPATSGTQYF. The DNA for the CDR3 is TGTGCCAGCAGTGAAGCGCCAGCTACTAGCGGGACCCAGTACTTC.

This chain uses TRBV5-1 with TRBJ2-5; TRBD1 agrees at 11 bases. Trimming removed 3 bases from V and 5 bases from J; junction bases left unmatched: 3. Germline V CDR1 and CDR2: SGHRS, YFSETQ. This CDR3 has 14 residues. This CDR3 is CASSYGQGAETQYF. CDR3 nucleotides: TGCGCCAGCAGCTACGGACAGGGGGCTGAGACCCAGTACTTC.

The chain carries TRBV18 and TRBJ1-1; D gene unclear. V shed 4 bases and J shed 0 bases, with 6 bases lying between them. This CDR3 comprises 13 residues. The V gene's germline CDR1 is KGHSH and CDR2 LQKENI. The CDR3 protein is CASSLQVNTEAFF. CDR3 nucleotides: TGTGCCAGCTCACTACAAGTGAACACTGAAGCTTTCTTT.

The chain links TRBV18 to TRBJ1-5, with D tentatively TRBD1 (5 bases). V lost 4 bases, J lost 5 bases, and 15 bases lay in between. Germline V gene data show CDR1 as KGHSH and CDR2 as LQKENI. CDR3 size: 15 residues. CDR3 DNA sequence: TGTGCCAGCTCACGAACTGACAGTACTTATCAGCCCCAGCATTTT. It encodes CASSRTDSTYQPQHF. The full variable domain, with the rest looked up from reference TRBV18 and TRBJ1-5, is NAGVMQNPRHLVRRRGQEARLRCSPMKGHSHVYWYRQLPEEGLKFMVYLQKENIIDESGMPKERFSAEFPKEGPSILRIQQVVRGDSAAYFCASSRTDSTYQPQHFGDGTRLSIL.

The chain carries TRBV6-6 and TRBJ1-2; tentatively, D is TRBD1 (5 bases). Between the trimmed V and J ends, which lost 6 bases and 5 bases, there was a span of 13 bases. Germline assignment: CDR1 MNHNY and CDR2 SVGAGI (reference sequence). The CDR3 covers 13 residues. The CDR3 sequence is CASSPDSTYGYTF. The CDR3 nucleotides read TGTGCCAGCAGCCCTGACAGTACGTATGGCTACACCTTC.

This clone was found once. The chain uses TRBV7-8 and TRBJ1-3, with D uncertain. The CDR3 spans 16 residues. Trimming stripped 3 bases from V and 5 bases from J, with 17 bases between. Looked up from germline, CDR1 is SGHVS and CDR2 is FQNEAQ. CDR3 nucleotide sequence: TGTGCCAGCAGCTTCGATTCTTTAGTCGACCGAAACACCATATATTTT. Translating it yields CASSFDSLVDRNTIYF.

The chain is built from TRBV7-2 and TRBJ1-2, with D unresolved. Trimming pared 0 bases from V and 0 bases from J, leaving 17 bases between. CDR1 is SGHTA, CDR2 FQGNSA, per germline. The CDR3 spans 18 residues. The CDR3 DNA reads TGTGCCAGCAGCTTAGCGAGGGATAGAGTCAGACCTAACTATGGCTACACCTTC. Translating it yields CASSLARDRVRPNYGYTF.

The rearrangement links TRBV29-1 to TRBJ2-7; 7 positions agree with TRBD1. Germline V gene sequence: CDR1 SQVTM, CDR2 ANQGSEA. After removal of 2 bases from V and 1 base from J, the junction contained 2 bases not matched to a gene. The CDR3 has 13 residues. The CDR3 loop reads CSVERTGSYEQYF. The CDR3 nucleotides are TGCAGCGTTGAAAGGACAGGATCCTACGAGCAGTACTTC.

The J gene is TRBJ2-3, the V gene TRBV2; 7 nucleotides align to TRBD1. Trimming at V came to 5 bases and at J to 5 bases, leaving 7 bases not matched to a gene. The CDR3 runs 14 residues. Per the germline V gene, CDR1 is SNHLY and CDR2 is FYNNEI. The CDR3 here is CASSFRDSLDTQYF. Here the CDR3 DNA reads TGTGCCAGCAGTTTTCGGGACAGTTTAGATACGCAGTATTTT.

This clone was recorded once. The chain uses TRBV5-1 and TRBJ2-5; 8 nucleotides align to TRBD1. V lost 2 bases and J lost 5; bases outside the gene matches: 5. This CDR3 spans 14 amino acids. Germline CDR1 is SGHRS and CDR2 is YFSETQ. The DNA for the CDR3 is TGCGCCAGCAGCTTCCAGGGGGCGTGGGAGACCCAGTACTTC. This sequence encodes CASSFQGAWETQYF.

The V and J genes are TRBV7-2 and TRBJ2-1, with D tentatively TRBD2 (6 bases). V was cut by 2 bases and J by 2 bases, with 13 bases left in between. Germline V gives CDR1 SGHTA, CDR2 FQGNSA. CDR3 length: 16 amino acids. The CDR3, as DNA: TGTGCCAGCAGCTTACAGTTACCGGGAGCCTACAATGAGCAGTTCTTC. The encoded protein is CASSLQLPGAYNEQFF.

This rearrangement joins TRBV5-1 to TRBJ1-3; 7 bases align to TRBD1. Trimming cost V 0 bases and J 0 bases; bases outside gene matches: 3. Germline lookup yields CDR1 SGHRS and CDR2 YFSETQ. The CDR3 is made up of 16 amino acids. The CDR3 coding sequence is TGCGCCAGCAGCTTGGAGGGGGCTGGCTCTGGAAACACCATATATTTT. Encoded protein: CASSLEGAGSGNTIYF.

This clone was recorded only once. The CDR3 coding sequence is TGTGCCAGCAGCTTGGAACAGGGGTATAATTCACCCCTCCACTTT. Translating gives CASSLEQGYNSPLHF. J is TRBJ1-6 and V is TRBV5-4; 7 positions agree with TRBD1. The CDR3 totals 15 residues. Trimming at V came to 0 bases and at J to 4 bases, leaving 1 base not matched to a gene. The germline CDR1 and CDR2 sequences are SGHNT and YYREEE (reference sequence).

This chain links TRBV18 with TRBJ2-1; D is possibly TRBD2 (6 bases). Trimming removed 3 bases from V and 3 bases from J, with 12 bases in between. From germline, CDR1 is KGHSH and CDR2 LQKENI. The CDR3 contains 15 residues. CDR3 DNA: TGTGCCAGCTCACCCTCGGGGGTCCACTACAATGAGCAGTTCTTC. It encodes CASSPSGVHYNEQFF. Full variable domain (outside the CDR3, taken from reference TRBV18 and TRBJ2-1): NAGVMQNPRHLVRRRGQEARLRCSPMKGHSHVYWYRQLPEEGLKFMVYLQKENIIDESGMPKERFSAEFPKEGPSILRIQQVVRGDSAAYFCASSPSGVHYNEQFFGPGTRLTVL.

The chain is built from TRBV7-2 and TRBJ1-1; the match to TRBD1 covers 7 bases. The CDR3 is made up of 15 amino acids. Germline lookup yields CDR1 SGHTA and CDR2 FQGNSA. With V trimmed by 0 bases and J by 5 bases, 6 bases remained unmatched. The CDR3 sequence: CASSLARTGRTEAFF. Here the CDR3 DNA reads TGTGCCAGCAGCTTAGCGAGGACAGGTCGGACTGAAGCTTTCTTT. Full variable domain (remainder filled in from reference TRBV7-2 and TRBJ1-1): GAGVSQSPSNKVTEKGKDVELRCDPISGHTALYWYRQSLGQGLEFLIYFQGNSAPDKSGLPSDRFSAERTGGSVSTLTIQRTQQEDSAVYLCASSLARTGRTEAFFGQGTRLTVV.

This clone was seen only once. The chain combines TRBV5-1 with TRBJ2-5; no definite D call. V was pared by 0 bases and J by 1 base, with 10 bases between. Germline CDR1 is SGHRS and CDR2 is YFSETQ. This CDR3 has 15 amino acids. CDR3 amino acids: CASSLVADPQETQYF. CDR3 in DNA: TGCGCCAGCAGCTTGGTGGCGGATCCCCAAGAGACCCAGTACTTC. The full variable domain, with the rest looked up from reference TRBV5-1 and TRBJ2-5, is KAGVTQTPRYLIKTRGQQVTLSCSPISGHRSVSWYQQTPGQGLQFLFEYFSETQRNKGNFPGRFSGRQFSNSRSEMNVSTLELGDSALYLCASSLVADPQETQYFGPGTRLLVL.

The chain has TRBV7-2 and TRBJ2-5, with D uncertain. Trimming removed 1 base at V and 1 base at J, with 13 bases between. This CDR3 has 16 amino acids. Germline CDR1 reads SGHTA; CDR2 reads FQGNSA. The CDR3 sequence: CASSLVPLGSQETQYF. DNA of the CDR3: TGTGCCAGCAGCTTAGTCCCACTCGGTAGCCAAGAGACCCAGTACTTC.

The rearrangement uses TRBV7-8 and TRBJ2-2; 10 positions agree with TRBD2. J lost 5 bases, V lost 1 base, and 7 bases had no gene match. This CDR3 has 17 amino acids. Germline CDR1 SGHVS, CDR2 FQNEAQ. As DNA, the CDR3 is TGTGCCAGCAGCTTAGTAGGAGCGGGAGGGGTAACCGGGGAGCTGTTTTTT. Amino acids: CASSLVGAGGVTGELFF.

Remarks on this clone: This specimen includes other DNA sequences encoding the same CDR3. The J gene is TRBJ2-2, the V gene TRBV18; the D is unclear. This CDR3 has 12 residues. Germline V gene lookup returns CDR1 KGHSH and CDR2 LQKENI. V gave up 2 bases and J gave up 5 bases, with 3 bases separating them. Written as DNA, the CDR3 is TGTGCCAGCTCACCATATACCGGGGAGCTGTTTTTT. Translated, it gives CASSPYTGELFF.

CDR3 residues: CASSLPQGYNEQFF. CDR3 nucleotide sequence: TGTGCCAGCAGCTTACCACAGGGTTACAATGAGCAGTTCTTC. The V call is TRBV11-2, the J call TRBJ2-1; D is possibly TRBD1 (6 bases). Germline V gene sequence: CDR1 SGHAT, CDR2 FQNNGV. V was trimmed by 2 bases and J by 4 bases, leaving 9 bases between them. The CDR3 is 14 residues long.

The chain couples TRBV5-3 to TRBJ2-7; D ambiguous. TRBV5-3 is labeled an ORF, and its function is uncertain. This CDR3 has 12 amino acids. V was cut by 4 bases and J by 5 bases, with 10 bases left in between. The CDR3 protein is CARSATRHEQYF. The DNA of the CDR3 is TGTGCCAGAAGCGCAACCCGCCACGAGCAGTACTTC.